This T cell receptor (beta chain) is drawn from a study of shared clonotypes between healthy human individuals (dated by TCRdb to 2018 to 2020). At the level of the whole study: A couple of women and three men aged 18 to 49 years were included in the cohort. For each donor, CD4 naive and CD4 memory were each given three plates, CD8 naive was given two plates, and CD8 memory was given one plate. Libraries were prepared and TCR repertoires were sequenced by different laboratories using diverse techniques, in order to increase sequencing depth and limit assay-specific biases. Leukapheresis yielded between about 0.9 and 8.9 billion PBMCs per donor. To estimate repertoire size and how much clonotype sharing occurs between individuals, the study deeply sequenced the blood TCR repertoires of several healthy adults.

Concerning this clone: There is no known antigen for this receptor. Qualities for individual bases were not recorded, and no much larger clone is one base off.

On the study overall, not on this receptor specifically: Rarefaction of sorted-subset datasets indicated incomplete sequencing despite the large sequencing depth. Pairwise subsampling led to the expectation that sequencing depth would affect the degree of clonotype sharing among donors. Estimated clonotype richness was generally larger for naive than for memory subsets. The small number of donors limited the genetic and exposure-history diversity represented. Across a handful of donors, 4.5% to 6.5% of naive CD4, roughly 3.5% of naive CD8, 2.3% of memory CD4, and 0.4% to 0.45% of memory CD8 clonotypes were shared. Clonotypes shared by all four sorted-subset donors showed higher generation probabilities than non-shared clonotypes. Sampling was limited to blood, and TCR repertoires in tissue likely differ from TCR repertoires in blood.

Using the deep immunoSEQ assay, TCR CDR3 regions were amplified from genomic DNA by multiplex PCR. Genomic DNA extracted from each cell subset was distributed evenly over all wells of several immunoSEQ 96-well plates, and each plate served as one replicate. For sorted subsets, about 200 ng genomic DNA, equal to about 30,000 T cell genomes, was loaded into each replicate PCR. The purified libraries were quantified using a Qubit 3.0 fluorometer, sized with a Bioanalyzer 2100, and then quantified again using the KAPA Library Quantification kit. A separate single-read 150-cycle Illumina NextSeq 550 flow cell was used to sequence each immunoSEQ 96-well plate. The paper's data handling went like this. Because the immunoSEQ output included only junctional sequences and no quality scores, the filtering could not be the same as the filtering used for full-length reads. To assign V/J genes and CDR3, sequences were annotated against IMGT germline references using PyIR, a Python wrapper for IgBLAST v1.9. Reads were removed for weak V/J assignments (E-value above 1e-6), missing CDR3, stop codons, out-of-frame junctions, or ambiguous translated residues. V3J clonotypes were defined as sequences sharing the same inferred V gene, J gene, and CDR3 amino acid sequence. Percentage overlap between repertoires was calculated by dividing the number of shared unique clonotypes by the size of the smaller repertoire. Three approaches were used to assess repertoire richness: RTK rarefaction, the Chao1 estimator, and Recon v2.1 estimates of unobserved clonotypes. Generation probabilities for all TCRbeta clonotypes obtained by the gDNA method from a handful of donors were computed using OLGA. In its TCRdb copy, this immuneACCESS table keeps in-frame sequences only and misses some clones. Where compared with another copy, unresolved V genes explain less than half of these, and the others have no known cause. That table furnishes V, J and clone size, whereas the DNA furnished D and trimming. Across this sample there are millions of clones, with 93% seen only once. The ten largest clones represent 0.39% of the sample.

Healthy HIV-negative adults with no recently reported acute infections or vaccinations were included as donors. Every donor was a Caucasian adult residing in Nashville, Tennessee, USA. CD4+ T cells were enriched through magnetic negative selection, after which naive cells were positively selected on CD45RA and the remaining negative fraction served as the memory subset. After blood collection by leukapheresis, PBMCs were isolated using Ficoll-Histopaque density gradient centrifugation and then cryopreserved in the vapor phase of liquid nitrogen. Purity and quantity of every magnetically sorted T cell population were checked by analytical flow cytometry. Genomic DNA was isolated from each sorted fraction and quantified by UV absorbance on a Nanodrop 2000c. The germline V gene (reference sequence) yields SGHNT for CDR1 and YYREEE for CDR2. Compared with germline, V lacks 0 bases and J lacks 4 bases; bases without a gene match: 1. Inclusive of the bounding cysteine and phenylalanine, the CDR3 is 14 residues long. Only the CDR3 portion is preserved as DNA: 42 bases, with reading frame beginning at the first base.

The sample was naive CD4+ T cells from PBMCs. The cell subset or site label here, explained by the study, means: CD45RA+ positively selected. This TCR was sampled from a man between 18 and 29 years old in good health. Some clones in this sample may be carry-over from other donors' samples. The sequence is built from TRBV5-4 and TRBJ2-5, and 9 junctional nucleotides match TRBD1. In nucleotide form, the sequence is TGTGCCAGCAGCTTGGGACAGGGGGGAGAGACCCAGTACTTC. Translation gives CASSLGQGGETQYF.